This TCR beta chain is drawn from a study of neurological immune-mediated disorders. Germline-derived CDR1 and CDR2 are SGHRS and YFSETQ. This CDR3 spans 15 amino acids. V lost 3 bases and J 0 bases, leaving 10 bases between the germline ends. Time point of the sample: longitudinal time-point 1 (baseline). This clonotype was seen many times. TCRdb reanalysed the 5' RACE reads using MiXCR and keeps one entry per CDR3 protein. Of tens of thousands of distinct CDR3 sequences listed, about 3.3% are singletons. The chain has TRBV5-1 and TRBJ2-1, with D unclear. The source material was PBMCs. The receptor comes from a woman between 55 and 75 years old with multiple sclerosis. DNA for the CDR3: TGCGCCAGCAGCTCGACCCCCCCCTCCTACAATGAGCAGTTCTTC. Encoded protein: CASSSTPPSYNEQFF.